This T cell receptor beta chain was sequenced during a study of cytomegalovirus exposure and HLA in healthy donors. Points on this clone: Its target is unknown.

The CDR3 is 16 residues long. Germline CDR1 MNHEY, CDR2 SVGAGI. Trimming cost V 2 bases and J 6 bases; bases outside gene matches: 8. Study-level results: High specificity and sensitivity for cytomegalovirus status were reported for the classifier. A later analysis, which compared TCR beta chains of equal frequency, found the HLA-associated ones more clonally expanded.

PCR involved 60 Vbeta and 13 Jbeta primers. Clones were sequenced by immunoSEQ multiplex PCR, and TCRdb holds only the in-frame ones, with some missing. The sample records some 180,000 clones, about four fifths being singletons. The material sequenced was PBMCs. This TCR was sampled from a woman under 30 in good health and CMV-seronegative. The chain is built from TRBV6-5 and TRBJ2-1; 9 bases are a match to TRBD2. The CDR3 sequence is CASSYAAGGPVNEQFF. DNA of the CDR3: TGTGCCAGCAGTTACGCGGCGGGAGGGCCGGTCAATGAGCAGTTCTTC.